The 19 T cell receptor beta chains listed next were all sequenced from one sample in a study of control samples from healthy donors and cancer patients (dated by TCRdb to the early 2020s). Library construction relied on the immunoSEQ multiplex PCR assay. TCRdb took this table from immuneACCESS and kept in-frame rearrangements with V and J called. Such tables lack part of the clones; where checked against another copy, unresolved V genes explain under half of the gap, and the rest is unexplained. The sample yields about 150,000 clones; 94% were counted once. Around 8.5% of the sample belongs to the ten largest clones. The material sequenced was blood. Receptors were obtained from a woman in her thirties or forties in good health.

V and J are TRBV4-3 and TRBJ1-4; D gene ambiguous. Looked up from germline, CDR1 is LGHNA and CDR2 is YSLEER. The CDR3 totals 13 residues. V lost 0 bases and J 9 bases, leaving 8 bases between the germline ends. This CDR3 is CASSQDTDKKLFF. In DNA form, the CDR3 reads TGCGCCAGCAGCCAAGATACAGATAAAAAACTGTTTTTT.

This sequence joins TRBV15 and TRBJ1-3, with D unresolved. Trimming removed 0 bases from V and 2 bases from J, with 11 bases in between. The V gene's germline CDR1 is LNHNV and CDR2 YYDKDF (reference sequence). The length of the CDR3 is 16 residues. The CDR3 sequence: CATSRDVTATGNTIYF. CDR3 DNA sequence: TGTGCCACCAGCAGAGACGTAACAGCGACTGGAAACACCATATATTTT.

This clone was seen only once. The gene calls are TRBV11-3 and TRBJ2-1, with 7 nucleotides matching TRBD2. The V segment lost 5 bases and the J segment 3 bases; nucleotides outside the gene matches: 4. The CDR3 runs 14 residues. Germline V CDR1 and CDR2: SGHNT, YENEEA. CDR3 sequence: CASSVGGLYNEQFF. For the CDR3, the DNA is TGTGCCAGCAGCGTGGGAGGGCTCTACAATGAGCAGTTCTTC.

The genes are TRBV6-5 and TRBJ2-7; TRBD1 is a possible D gene (5 bases). V was shortened by 7 bases and J by 3 bases, with 16 bases between the two germline ends. CDR1 and CDR2 (germline): MNHEY, SVGAGI. This CDR3 has 14 amino acids. The CDR3 DNA sequence: TGTGCCAGCACTCCAGCCGGACAAATCTACGAGCAGTACTTC. Its translation: CASTPAGQIYEQYF.

The chain is built from TRBV7-9 and TRBJ1-1; possibly TRBD1 for D (6 bases). The CDR3 is 17 residues long. Looked up from germline, CDR1 is SEHNR and CDR2 is FQNEAQ (reference sequence). V shed 0 bases and J shed 1 base, with 15 bases lying between them. CDR3 in DNA: TGTGCCAGCAGCTTAGCTGCGGGTGGGGGGCAGAACACTGAAGCTTTCTTT. Its protein is CASSLAAGGGQNTEAFF.

V is TRBV5-4 and J is TRBJ2-1; 7 positions match TRBD1. This CDR3 comprises 15 residues. The germline V gene encodes CDR1 SGHNT and CDR2 YYREEE (reference sequence). The junction had 2 bases not matched to a gene; V was cut back by 0 bases and J by 2 bases. The CDR3 DNA follows: TGTGCCAGCAGCTTGGTAGGGGGCACCTACAATGAGCAGTTCTTC. Its protein product is CASSLVGGTYNEQFF.

The V gene is TRBV4-1, the J gene TRBJ2-1, with 12 bases lining up with TRBD2. After removal of 4 bases from V and 7 bases from J, the junction contained 5 bases not matched to a gene. CDR1 and CDR2 from the germline V gene are MGHRA and YSYEKL. The CDR3 extends over 15 amino acids. The DNA of the CDR3 is TGCGCCAGCAGCCGCGGACTAGCGGGGACTAATGAGCAGTTCTTC. Translated, it gives CASSRGLAGTNEQFF.

J is TRBJ1-6 and V is TRBV27; TRBD1 aligns across 10 bases. The CDR3 covers 14 residues. Germline CDR1 and CDR2: MNHEY and SMNVEV (reference sequence). The V segment lost 5 bases and the J segment 9 bases; nucleotides outside the gene matches: 4. DNA of the CDR3: TGTGCCAGCAGTCCGGACAGGGGGGGTTCACCCCTCCACTTT. It is translated as CASSPDRGGSPLHF.

In DNA form, the CDR3 reads TGTGCCAGCAGCCAGGGCGCAGGAGAAGCTTTCTTT. It translates to CASSQGAGEAFF. V is TRBV7-9 and J is TRBJ1-1; tentative D call: TRBD1 (5 bases). CDR3 length equals 12 residues. The germline CDR1 and CDR2 sequences are SEHNR and FQNEAQ (reference sequence). Trimming shortened V by 5 bases and J by 8 bases, and 12 bases separated the two germline ends. The variable domain in full, completed from reference TRBV7-9 and TRBJ1-1, reads DTGVSQNPRHKITKRGQNVTFRCDPISEHNRLYWYRQTLGQGPEFLTYFQNEAQLEKSRLLSDRFSAERPKGSFSTLEIQRTEQGDSAMYLCASSQGAGEAFFGQGTRLTVV.

The gene calls are TRBV11-2 and TRBJ2-7; TRBD1 aligns across 8 bases. Losses at the gene ends were 3 bases for V and 5 bases for J; bases not matched to a gene: 12. This CDR3 comprises 16 residues. Germline V gives CDR1 SGHAT, CDR2 FQNNGV. CDR3 amino acids: CASSFFGVQGVDEQYF. The CDR3 coding sequence is TGTGCCAGCAGCTTTTTCGGTGTACAGGGGGTGGACGAGCAGTACTTC.

This clone was recorded only once. The rearrangement uses TRBV27 and TRBJ1-2; D is possibly TRBD1 (5 bases). Germline V CDR1 and CDR2: MNHEY, SMNVEV (reference sequence). V was cut by 3 bases and J by 4 bases, with 15 bases left in between. The CDR3 has 15 residues. The CDR3 is CASSLGVSRAYGYTF. The CDR3 nucleotides read TGTGCCAGCAGTTTGGGGGTTAGCAGGGCCTATGGCTACACCTTC.

The J gene is TRBJ2-7, the V gene TRBV10-2; 11 bases are shared with TRBD2. Germline-derived CDR1 and CDR2 are WSHSY and SAAADI. The CDR3 is made up of 14 amino acids. The junction had 5 bases not matched to a gene; V was cut back by 7 bases and J by 3 bases. As DNA, the CDR3 is TGCGCCAGCACCGGGACTAGCGGCATCTACGAGCAGTACTTC. Translating gives CASTGTSGIYEQYF.

This rearrangement joins TRBV18 to TRBJ1-4; perhaps TRBD1 as D (5 bases). The length of the CDR3 is 13 residues. Germline V lookup: CDR1 KGHSH, CDR2 LQKENI. Deletions cut 5 bases from V and 7 bases from J, with 11 bases between. Written as DNA, the CDR3 is TGTGCCAGCTCATTGACAGTTGGTGAAAAACTGTTTTTT. It yields the protein CASSLTVGEKLFF.

The V and J genes are TRBV19 and TRBJ1-2; perhaps TRBD1 as D (6 bases). Germline loops: CDR1 LNHDA, CDR2 SQIVND (reference sequence). The CDR3 length is 13 residues. Trimming removed 3 bases from V and 6 bases from J, with 11 bases in between. CDR3: CASSITGYDGYTF. In DNA form, the CDR3 reads TGTGCCAGTAGTATTACAGGGTACGATGGCTACACCTTC.

V is TRBV18 and J is TRBJ2-7; 9 nucleotides match TRBD1. Trimming cost V 2 bases and J 2 bases; bases outside gene matches: 13. The V gene's germline CDR1 is KGHSH and CDR2 LQKENI. The CDR3 consists of 18 residues. CDR3 amino acids: CASSPTLNWDRVTYEQYF. For the CDR3, the DNA is TGTGCCAGCTCACCAACTTTAAATTGGGACAGGGTCACCTACGAGCAGTACTTC.

CDR3 residues: CASSQKLGRGTEAFF. In DNA form, the CDR3 reads TGTGCCAGCAGCCAAAAGTTGGGCAGGGGGACTGAAGCTTTCTTT. The chain joins TRBV7-9 to TRBJ1-1, with TRBD1 identical over 7 bases. Germline V CDR1 and CDR2: SEHNR, FQNEAQ (reference sequence). This CDR3 spans 15 amino acids. J lost 5 bases, V lost 5 bases, and 11 bases had no gene match. The whole variable domain, remainder taken from reference TRBV7-9 and TRBJ1-1, is DTGVSQNPRHKITKRGQNVTFRCDPISEHNRLYWYRQTLGQGPEFLTYFQNEAQLEKSRLLSDRFSAERPKGSFSTLEIQRTEQGDSAMYLCASSQKLGRGTEAFFGQGTRLTVV.

This clone came up a few times. The chain links TRBV5-1 to TRBJ2-5; perhaps TRBD2 as D (6 bases). The CDR3 consists of 17 residues. Looked up from germline, CDR1 is SGHRS and CDR2 is YFSETQ. The ends were cut back, 3 bases at V and 5 bases at J, with 23 bases in the middle. The CDR3 region is CASSSQPSSVRMETQYF. The DNA of the CDR3 is TGCGCCAGCAGCTCTCAACCCTCTAGCGTTCGGATGGAGACCCAGTACTTC.

This clone appeared once. V gene TRBV4-1 combines with J gene TRBJ1-4, with D perhaps matching TRBD1 (6 bases). Germline CDR1 reads MGHRA; CDR2 reads YSYEKL. CDR3 size: 14 residues. V shed 3 bases and J shed 7 bases, with 12 bases lying between them. The DNA of the CDR3 is TGCGCCAGCAGCCACAGGGGAGGGGGTGAAAAACTGTTTTTT. It codes for CASSHRGGGEKLFF.

V gene TRBV12-3 or TRBV12-4 combines with J gene TRBJ1-4, with D tentatively TRBD1 (6 bases). V dropped 3 bases and J dropped 8 bases, with 7 bases sitting between them. This CDR3 region has 12 residues. CDR3 residues: CASSFGTEKLFF. For the CDR3, the DNA is TGTGCCAGCAGTTTTGGGACAGAAAAACTGTTTTTT.